The entry below gives a single T cell receptor beta chain sequence along with its context. Under the authors' procedure: Reference gene primer amplification in the assay estimated nucleated cell counts. Method: immunoSEQ multiplex PCR; TCRdb's copy keeps in-frame clones and lacks some. The D gene and trimming were derived from the DNA, and the V and J assignments and clone size from that table. The sample lists under 200,000 clones, approximately 92% seen once, with 0.45% to 0.65% in the top ten. This specimen comes from a study of blood T cell repertoires in COVID-19. For the study at large: Donors in the United States, Italy and Spain gave samples during acute or convalescent COVID-19. Sources were T cells, B-cell-depleted T cells, or PBMCs; the material itself was cDNA or gDNA.

Deletions cut 5 bases from V and 5 bases from J, with 10 bases between. The CDR3 contains 14 residues. CDR1 and CDR2 from the germline V gene are SEHNR and FQNEAQ (reference sequence). The material sequenced was peripheral blood. The V and J genes are TRBV7-9 and TRBJ1-6; perhaps TRBD1 as D (6 bases). The receptor comes from a middle-aged man with acute or convalescent COVID-19. The CDR3 here is CASSKGQDNSPLHF. The CDR3 DNA sequence: TGTGCCAGCAGCAAGGGACAAGATAATTCACCCCTCCACTTT.